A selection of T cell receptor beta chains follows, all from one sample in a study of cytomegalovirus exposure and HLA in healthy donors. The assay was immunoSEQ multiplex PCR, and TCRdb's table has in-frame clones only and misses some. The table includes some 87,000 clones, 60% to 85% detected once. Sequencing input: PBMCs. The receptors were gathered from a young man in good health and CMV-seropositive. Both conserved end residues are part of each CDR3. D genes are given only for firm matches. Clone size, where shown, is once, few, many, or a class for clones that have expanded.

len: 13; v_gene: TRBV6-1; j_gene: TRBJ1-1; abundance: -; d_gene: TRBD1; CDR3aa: CASRKGQGAEAFF; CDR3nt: TGTGCCAGCAGGAAGGGACAGGGGGCGGAAGCTTTCTTT
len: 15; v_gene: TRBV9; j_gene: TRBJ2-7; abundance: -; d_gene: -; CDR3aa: CASSVGSAGPYEQYF; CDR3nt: TGTGCCAGCAGCGTAGGGAGTGCGGGCCCCTACGAGCAGTACTTC
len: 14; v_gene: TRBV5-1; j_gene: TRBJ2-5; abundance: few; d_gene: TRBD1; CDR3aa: CASSGGQIQETQYF; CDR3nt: TGCGCCAGCAGCGGGGGACAGATCCAAGAGACCCAGTACTTC
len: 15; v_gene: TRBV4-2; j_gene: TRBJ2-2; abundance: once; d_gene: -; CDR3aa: CASSPRGLPTGELFF; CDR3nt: TGTGCCAGCAGCCCGCGGGGACTTCCCACCGGGGAGCTGTTTTTT
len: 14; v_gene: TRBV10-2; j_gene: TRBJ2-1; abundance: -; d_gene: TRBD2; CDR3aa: CASRGTSGRNEQFF; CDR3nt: TGCGCCAGCAGGGGGACTAGCGGACGCAATGAGCAGTTCTTC
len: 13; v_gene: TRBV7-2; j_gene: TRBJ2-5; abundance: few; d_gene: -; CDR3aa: CASRIVDQETQYF; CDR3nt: TGTGCCAGCAGAATAGTTGACCAAGAGACCCAGTACTTC
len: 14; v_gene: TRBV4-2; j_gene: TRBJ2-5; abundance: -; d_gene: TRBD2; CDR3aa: CASSLGTRQETQYF; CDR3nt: TGTGCCAGCAGCCTCGGGACTAGGCAGGAGACCCAGTACTTC
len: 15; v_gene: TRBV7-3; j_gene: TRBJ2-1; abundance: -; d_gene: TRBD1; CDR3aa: CASSSDRGEYNEQFF; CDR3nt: TGTGCCAGCAGCTCCGACAGGGGAGAATACAATGAGCAGTTCTTC
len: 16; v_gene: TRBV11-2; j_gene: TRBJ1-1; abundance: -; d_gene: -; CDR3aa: CASSLTRRGMNTEAFF; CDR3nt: TGTGCCAGCAGCTTAACCAGACGGGGAATGAACACTGAAGCTTTCTTT
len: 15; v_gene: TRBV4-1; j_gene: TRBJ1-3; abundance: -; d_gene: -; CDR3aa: CASSQPTGSGNTIYF; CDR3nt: TGCGCCAGCAGCCAACCAACAGGCTCTGGAAACACCATATATTTT
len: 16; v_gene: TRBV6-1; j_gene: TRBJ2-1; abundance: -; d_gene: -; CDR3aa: CASSEGRGLYYNEQFF; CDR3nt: TGTGCCAGCAGTGAAGGGAGAGGATTATATTACAATGAGCAGTTCTTC
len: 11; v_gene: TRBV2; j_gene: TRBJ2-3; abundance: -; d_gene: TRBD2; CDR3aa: CASLAADTQYF; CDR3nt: TGTGCCAGTCTAGCGGCAGATACGCAGTATTTT
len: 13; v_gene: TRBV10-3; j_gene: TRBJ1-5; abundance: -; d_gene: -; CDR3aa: CATSGGALEPQHF; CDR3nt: TGTGCCACAAGCGGGGGGGCGCTGGAGCCCCAGCATTTT
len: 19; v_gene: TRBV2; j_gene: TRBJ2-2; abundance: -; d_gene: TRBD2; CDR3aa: CASSPRLAGGWGNTGELFF; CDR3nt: TGTGCCAGCAGTCCACGACTAGCGGGAGGCTGGGGGAACACCGGGGAGCTGTTTTTT
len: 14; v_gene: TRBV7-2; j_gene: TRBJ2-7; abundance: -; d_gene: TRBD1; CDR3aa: CASSFRDRASKQYF; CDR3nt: TGTGCCAGCAGCTTCCGGGACAGGGCATCAAAGCAGTACTTC
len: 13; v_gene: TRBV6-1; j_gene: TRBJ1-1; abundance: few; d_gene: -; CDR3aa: CASSNEGNTEAFF; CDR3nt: TGTGCCAGCAGTAATGAGGGGAACACTGAAGCTTTCTTT
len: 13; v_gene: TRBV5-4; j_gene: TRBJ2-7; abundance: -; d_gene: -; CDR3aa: CASSWGLTYEQYF; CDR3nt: TGTGCCAGCAGCTGGGGACTGACCTACGAGCAGTACTTC
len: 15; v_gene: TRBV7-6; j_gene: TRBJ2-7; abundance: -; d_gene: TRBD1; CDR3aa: CASSLGWTGSYEQYF; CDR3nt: TGTGCCAGCAGCTTAGGGTGGACAGGGTCCTACGAGCAGTACTTC
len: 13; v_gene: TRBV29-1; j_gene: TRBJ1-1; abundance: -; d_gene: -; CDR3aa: CSVSSGDNTEAFF; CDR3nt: TGCAGCGTTAGTTCAGGCGATAACACTGAAGCTTTCTTT
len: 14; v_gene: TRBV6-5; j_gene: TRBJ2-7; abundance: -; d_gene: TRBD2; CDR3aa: CASSPLAGTYEQYF; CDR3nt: TGTGCCAGCAGCCCACTAGCGGGGACCTACGAGCAGTACTTC
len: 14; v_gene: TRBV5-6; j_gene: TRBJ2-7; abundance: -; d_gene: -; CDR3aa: CASSLDHTAYEQYF; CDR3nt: TGTGCCAGCAGCTTGGACCACACAGCCTACGAGCAGTACTTC
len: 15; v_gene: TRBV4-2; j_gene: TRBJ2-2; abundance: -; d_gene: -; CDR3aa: CASSLGRGGLGELFF; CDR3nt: TGTGCCAGCAGCCTTGGCAGGGGCGGTCTCGGGGAGCTGTTTTTT
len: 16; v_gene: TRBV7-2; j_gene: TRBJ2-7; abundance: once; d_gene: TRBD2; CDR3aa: CASSLGASGSLYEQYF; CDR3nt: TGTGCCAGCAGCTTAGGGGCTAGCGGGTCCTTATACGAGCAGTACTTC
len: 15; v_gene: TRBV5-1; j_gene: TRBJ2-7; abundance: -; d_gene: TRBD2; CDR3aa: CASSQTGTRSYEQYF; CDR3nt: TGCGCCAGCAGCCAAACCGGGACTAGATCCTACGAGCAGTACTTC
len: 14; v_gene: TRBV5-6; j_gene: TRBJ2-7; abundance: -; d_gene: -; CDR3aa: CASSLLSIIYEQYF; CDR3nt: TGTGCCAGCAGCTTGTTGAGCATAATCTACGAGCAGTACTTC
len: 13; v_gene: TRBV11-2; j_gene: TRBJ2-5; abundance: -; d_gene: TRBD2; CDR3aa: CASSIRGGETQYF; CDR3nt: TGTGCCAGCAGCATAAGGGGAGGGGAGACCCAGTACTTC
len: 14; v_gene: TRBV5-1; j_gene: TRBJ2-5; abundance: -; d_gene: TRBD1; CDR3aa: CASSHGTAQETQYF; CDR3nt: TGCGCCAGCAGCCATGGGACAGCCCAAGAGACCCAGTACTTC
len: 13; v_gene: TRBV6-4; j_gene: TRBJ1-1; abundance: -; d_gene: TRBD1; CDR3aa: CASSRDRGTEAFF; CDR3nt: TGTGCCAGCAGCCGGGACAGGGGCACTGAAGCTTTCTTT
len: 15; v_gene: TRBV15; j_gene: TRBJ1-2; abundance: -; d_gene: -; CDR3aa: CATSRDPGQGTSYTF; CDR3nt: TGTGCCACCAGCAGAGATCCTGGTCAGGGGACGAGCTACACCTTC
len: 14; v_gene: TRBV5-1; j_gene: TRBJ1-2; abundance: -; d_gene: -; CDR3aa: CASREVSGNYGYTF; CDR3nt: TGCGCCAGCAGGGAGGTATCAGGAAACTATGGCTACACCTTC
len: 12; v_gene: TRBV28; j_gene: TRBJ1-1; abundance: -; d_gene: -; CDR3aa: CASSVQGSEAFF; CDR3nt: TGTGCCAGCAGTGTACAGGGATCTGAAGCTTTCTTT
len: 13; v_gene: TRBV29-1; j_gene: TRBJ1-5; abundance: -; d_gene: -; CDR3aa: CSVAPADNQPQHF; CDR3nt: TGCAGCGTGGCGCCCGCGGACAATCAGCCCCAGCATTTT
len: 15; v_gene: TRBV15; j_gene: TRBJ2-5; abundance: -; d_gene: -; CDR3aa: CATSRDPGGKETQYF; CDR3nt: TGTGCCACCAGCAGAGATCCGGGCGGGAAGGAGACCCAGTACTTC
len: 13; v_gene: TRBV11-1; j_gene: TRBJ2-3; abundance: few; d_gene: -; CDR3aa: CASSLADTDTQYF; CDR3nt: TGTGCCAGCAGCTTGGCGGACACAGATACGCAGTATTTT
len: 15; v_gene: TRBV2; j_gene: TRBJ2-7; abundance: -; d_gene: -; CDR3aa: CASSEWERGTYEQYF; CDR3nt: TGTGCCAGCAGTGAGTGGGAAAGGGGGACCTACGAGCAGTACTTC
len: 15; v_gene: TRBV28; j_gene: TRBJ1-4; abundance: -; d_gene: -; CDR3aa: CASSRTGLGDEKLFF; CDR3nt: TGTGCCAGCAGTCGGACGGGACTTGGGGATGAAAAACTGTTTTTT
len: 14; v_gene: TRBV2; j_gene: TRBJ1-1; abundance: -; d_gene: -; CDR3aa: CASRADRFRSEAFF; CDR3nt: TGTGCCAGCAGGGCCGACAGGTTCCGGTCTGAAGCTTTCTTT
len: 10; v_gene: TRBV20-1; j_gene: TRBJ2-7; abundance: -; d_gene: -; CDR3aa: CSARGHEQYF; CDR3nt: TGCAGTGCTAGAGGGCACGAGCAGTACTTC
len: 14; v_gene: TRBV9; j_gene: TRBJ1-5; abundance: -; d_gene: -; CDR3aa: CASSVSGANQPQHF; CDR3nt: TGTGCCAGCAGCGTAAGCGGGGCCAATCAGCCCCAGCATTTT
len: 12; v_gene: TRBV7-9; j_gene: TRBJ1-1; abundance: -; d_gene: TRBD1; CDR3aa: CASSNRDRYTFF; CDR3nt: TGTGCCAGCAGCAACCGGGACAGGTATACTTTCTTT
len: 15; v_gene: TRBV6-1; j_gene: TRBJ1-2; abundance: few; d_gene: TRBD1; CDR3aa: CASSEDRGSGSGYTF; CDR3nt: TGTGCCAGCAGTGAAGACAGGGGGTCGGGGAGTGGCTACACCTTC
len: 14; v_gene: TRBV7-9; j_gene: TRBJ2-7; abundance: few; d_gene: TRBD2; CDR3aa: CASSFSGRRYEQYF; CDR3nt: TGTGCCAGCAGCTTTAGCGGGAGAAGGTACGAGCAGTACTTC
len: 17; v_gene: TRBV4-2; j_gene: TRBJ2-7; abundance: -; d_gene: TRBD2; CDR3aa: CASSQETGLAQTYEQYF; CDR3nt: TGTGCCAGCAGCCAAGAAACGGGACTAGCGCAAACCTACGAGCAGTACTTC
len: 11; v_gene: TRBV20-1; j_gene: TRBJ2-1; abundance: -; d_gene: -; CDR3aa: CSAERSHEQFF; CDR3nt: TGCAGTGCGGAGAGGTCCCATGAGCAGTTCTTC
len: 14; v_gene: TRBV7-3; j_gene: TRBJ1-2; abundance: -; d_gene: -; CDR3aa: CASSPTSDFTGYTF; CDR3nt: TGTGCCAGCAGCCCTACCTCCGACTTTACTGGCTACACCTTC
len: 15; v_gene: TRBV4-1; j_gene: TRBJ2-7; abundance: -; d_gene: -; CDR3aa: CASSQDTGPHYEQYF; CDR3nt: TGCGCCAGCAGCCAAGATACGGGTCCCCACTACGAGCAGTACTTC